These 4 T cell receptor beta chains came from one sample sequenced in a study of blood T cell repertoires in COVID-19. Assay used: immunoSEQ multiplex PCR; TCRdb lists only in-frame clones, some missing. There are 200,000 or so clones in the sample; 80% to 95% occur only once, and around 0.84% lies in the top ten. The specimen was peripheral blood. The receptors originated from a man aged 55 to 70 with COVID-19, enrolled during active disease.

This chain connects TRBV5-5 to TRBJ1-1; D perhaps matches TRBD1 (6 bases). Germline CDR1 reads SGHKS; CDR2 reads YYEKEE (reference sequence). CDR3 size: 15 residues. V shed 0 bases and J shed 5 bases, with 14 bases lying between them. The DNA for the CDR3 is TGTGCCAGCAGCTTGGCCAACGGGGGGGCGACTGAAGCTTTCTTT. Protein sequence: CASSLANGGATEAFF.

This clone was seen more than once but under ten times. The chain recombines TRBV6-5 with TRBJ1-1; D call uncertain. V lost 3 bases and J lost 6, with 11 bases in between. Looked up from germline, CDR1 is MNHEY and CDR2 is SVGAGI. This CDR3 has 13 residues. The CDR3: CASSYQPGSEAFF. CDR3 coding DNA: TGTGCCAGCAGTTATCAGCCGGGGTCTGAAGCTTTCTTT.

The rearrangement uses TRBV5-3 and TRBJ1-1; the D gene is possibly TRBD1 (6 bases). TRBV5-3 has ORF status, its function being uncertain. V lost 4 bases, J lost 3 bases, and 28 bases lay in between. CDR3 length: 19 residues. CDR3 amino acids: CARSPGKTGSSGWDTEAFF. The CDR3 nucleotides read TGTGCCAGAAGCCCGGGTAAAACAGGGAGTAGTGGTTGGGACACTGAAGCTTTCTTT.

The J gene is TRBJ2-1, the V gene TRBV30; tentative D call: TRBD1 (6 bases). The CDR3 sequence is 14 residues long. The V gene's germline CDR1 is GTSNPN and CDR2 SVGIG (reference sequence). V was trimmed by 3 bases and J by 4 bases, leaving 13 bases between them. The CDR3 loop is CAWSQGLTYNEQFF. CDR3 nucleotides: TGTGCCTGGAGCCAGGGGCTAACTTACAATGAGCAGTTCTTC.